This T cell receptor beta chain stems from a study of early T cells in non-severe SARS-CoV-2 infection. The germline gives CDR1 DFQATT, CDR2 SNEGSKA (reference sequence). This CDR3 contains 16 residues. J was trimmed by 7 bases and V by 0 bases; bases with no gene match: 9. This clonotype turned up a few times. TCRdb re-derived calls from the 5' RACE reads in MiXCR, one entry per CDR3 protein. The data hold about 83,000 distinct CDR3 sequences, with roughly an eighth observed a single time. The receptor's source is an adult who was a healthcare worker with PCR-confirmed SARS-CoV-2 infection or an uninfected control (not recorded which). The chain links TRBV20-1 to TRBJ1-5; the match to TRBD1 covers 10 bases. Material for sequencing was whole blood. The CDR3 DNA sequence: TGCAGTGCTAGAGAACCCGGGACAGGGGCCGGGCAGCCCCAGCATTTT. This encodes CSAREPGTGAGQPQHF.